Here is one T cell receptor (beta chain) with its context. CDR3 length: 15 amino acids. The germline gives CDR1 MGHRA, CDR2 YSYEKL. V dropped 0 bases and J dropped 4 bases, with 11 bases sitting between them. Data came from immunoSEQ multiplex PCR; TCRdb stores just in-frame clones and leaves some out. The data show over 150,000 clones, around 80% seen once. This specimen comes from a study of blood T cell repertoires in COVID-19. The clonotype was recovered from a human donor in a cohort sampled during active COVID-19. The rearrangement links TRBV4-1 to TRBJ2-3; the D gene is possibly TRBD2 (5 bases). Sequenced input: peripheral blood. CDR3 sequence reads: CASSQDPGRADTQYF. The CDR3 DNA follows: TGCGCCAGCAGCCAAGATCCTGGGCGGGCAGATACGCAGTATTTT.